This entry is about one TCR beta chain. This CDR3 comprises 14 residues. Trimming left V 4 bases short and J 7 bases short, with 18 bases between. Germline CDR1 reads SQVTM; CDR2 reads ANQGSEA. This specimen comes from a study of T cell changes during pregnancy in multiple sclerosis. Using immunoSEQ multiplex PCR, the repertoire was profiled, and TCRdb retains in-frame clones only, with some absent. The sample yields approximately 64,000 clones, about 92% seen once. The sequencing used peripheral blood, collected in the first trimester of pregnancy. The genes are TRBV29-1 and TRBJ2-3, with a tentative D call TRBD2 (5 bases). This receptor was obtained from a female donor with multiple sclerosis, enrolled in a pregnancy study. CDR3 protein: CSVVRGPVRNTQYF. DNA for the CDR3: TGCAGCGTTGTCAGAGGGCCGGTGAGGAATACGCAGTATTTT.